These 27 T cell receptor beta chains share one sample of origin, sequenced in a study of shared clonotypes between healthy human individuals. Assay: immunoSEQ multiplex PCR; the TCRdb copy retains only in-frame clones and omits some. This sample carries roughly 1,500,000 clones, approximately 98% of them seen once, and the ten largest clones take roughly 0.42%. Input material: naive CD4+ T cells sorted from blood. This sample's subset: CD45RA+ positively selected. The receptors were sampled from a man aged 25 to 40 in good health.

The rearrangement uses TRBV2 and TRBJ2-7; D assignment may be TRBD1 or TRBD2 (6 bases each). V lost 5 bases and J lost 2, with 16 bases in between. The CDR3 length is 15 residues. CDR1 and CDR2 from the germline V gene are SNHLY and FYNNEI. DNA of the CDR3: TGTGCCAGCAGTACCCTTGGGGGGCGAACCTACGAGCAGTACTTC. Protein sequence: CASSTLGGRTYEQYF.

J is TRBJ2-7 and V is TRBV6-5, with D perhaps given as TRBD1 or TRBD2 (5 bases each). Germline V lookup: CDR1 MNHEY, CDR2 SVGAGI. CDR3 length equals 15 residues. V dropped 2 bases and J dropped 7 bases, with 18 bases sitting between them. CDR3 region: CASSYAPTGRSEQYF. CDR3 sequence (DNA): TGTGCCAGCAGTTACGCCCCTACGGGACGATCGGAGCAGTACTTC.

V and J are TRBV15 and TRBJ1-3, with D possibly matching TRBD1 (5 bases). Per the germline V gene, CDR1 is LNHNV and CDR2 is YYDKDF (reference sequence). This CDR3 spans 16 amino acids. V was clipped by 3 bases and J by 0 bases, with 12 bases between them. The CDR3 DNA follows: TGTGCCACCAGCAGGGGCTGGGGCGACTCTGGAAACACCATATATTTT. Amino acid sequence: CATSRGWGDSGNTIYF.

The chain combines TRBV9 with TRBJ2-6; possibly TRBD2 for D (5 bases). CDR1 SGDLS and CDR2 YYNGEE come from the germline V gene. The V gene lost 0 bases and the J gene lost 0 bases, with 10 bases spanning the gap. The CDR3 is made up of 17 amino acids. CDR3 amino acids: CASSVGGRSSGANVLTF. The CDR3 DNA is TGTGCCAGCAGCGTAGGCGGGCGGAGCTCTGGGGCCAACGTCCTGACTTTC.

The gene calls are TRBV28 and TRBJ1-2; TRBD1 aligns across 11 bases. CDR3 length: 11 residues. CDR1 and CDR2 (germline): MDHEN, SYDVKM. Losses at the gene ends were 11 bases for V and 8 bases for J; bases not matched to a gene: 4. For the CDR3, the DNA is TGTGCCGGACAGGGGGCCTCCGGCTACACCTTC. This translates into CAGQGASGYTF.

This sequence joins TRBV30 and TRBJ1-1; tentatively, D is TRBD1 (5 bases). CDR1 GTSNPN and CDR2 SVGIG come from the germline V gene (reference sequence). CDR3 size: 14 residues. V dropped 2 bases and J dropped 4 bases, with 14 bases sitting between them. CDR3 loop: CAWSMGGTSTEAFF. The CDR3 bases are TGTGCCTGGAGTATGGGGGGGACGAGCACTGAAGCTTTCTTT.

The V gene is TRBV7-9, the J gene TRBJ1-1, with D unclear. In germline, CDR1 is SEHNR, CDR2 FQNEAQ (reference sequence). V was pared by 3 bases and J by 1 base, with 12 bases between. The CDR3 length is 15 residues. CDR3 DNA: TGTGCCAGCAGCTTCAGAACGTCCTCGAACACTGAAGCTTTCTTT. Encoded protein: CASSFRTSSNTEAFF.

This clone was seen a single time. The chain joins TRBV4-3 to TRBJ1-1, with 8 bases matching TRBD1. CDR1 and CDR2 (germline): LGHNA, YSLEER. The V and J ends lost 4 bases and 4 bases, in that order; junction bases with no gene match: 5. The CDR3 covers 14 residues. CDR3 bases: TGCGCCAGCAGCCTTTCCAGGGGGCTCACTGAAGCTTTCTTT. Residues: CASSLSRGLTEAFF.

This rearrangement joins TRBV28 to TRBJ1-2; TRBD1 might be the D (5 bases). The CDR3 has 15 amino acids. The germline V gene has CDR1 MDHEN and CDR2 SYDVKM. V was clipped by 5 bases and J by 9 bases, with 22 bases between them. CDR3 nucleotide sequence: TGTGCCAGCAGTCCTCCCGGGACCCTGATGGATAGCTACACCTTC. The encoded protein is CASSPPGTLMDSYTF.

CDR3 DNA: TGTGCCACCAGCGAAGGCGGGAGTATGTACCAAGAGACCCAGTACTTC. Translating gives CATSEGGSMYQETQYF. This rearrangement joins TRBV15 to TRBJ2-5; TRBD2 matches at 7 bases. The ends lost 5 bases at V and 0 bases at J; junction bases unmatched: 9. Per the germline V gene, CDR1 is LNHNV and CDR2 is YYDKDF (reference sequence). The CDR3 runs to 16 residues.

The rearrangement joins TRBV11-2 to TRBJ2-3; D remains unclear. CDR1 SGHAT and CDR2 FQNNGV come from the germline V gene. The germline V and J ends were trimmed by 3 bases and 6 bases, with 10 bases remaining between them. The CDR3 covers 13 residues. CDR3 DNA: TGTGCCAGCAGCTTTTCAGCCGCCGATACGCAGTATTTT. It specifies CASSFSAADTQYF.

V gene TRBV2 combines with J gene TRBJ1-5; D ambiguous. The CDR3 extends over 13 amino acids. Trimming pared 3 bases from V and 4 bases from J, leaving 7 bases between. Germline V gives CDR1 SNHLY, CDR2 FYNNEI. The CDR3 coding sequence is TGTGCCAGCAGTGATCAGGAGAATCAGCCCCAGCATTTT. Translating gives CASSDQENQPQHF.

V is TRBV7-9 and J is TRBJ1-2, with D perhaps matching TRBD1 (5 bases). The germline gives CDR1 SEHNR, CDR2 FQNEAQ (reference sequence). The CDR3 spans 15 residues. Trimming shortened V by 3 bases and J by 4 bases, and 15 bases separated the two germline ends. The DNA for the CDR3 is TGTGCCAGCAGCTTCCGGGGCCGATTACTCTATGGCTACACCTTC. This sequence encodes CASSFRGRLLYGYTF.

The chain has TRBV30 and TRBJ1-5; 8 bases match TRBD1. The germline V gene has CDR1 GTSNPN and CDR2 SVGIG (reference sequence). The CDR3 has 14 residues. Trimming removed 2 bases from V and 0 bases from J; junction bases left unmatched: 0. The CDR3 DNA reads TGTGCCTGGAGTACAGGGGGTAGCAATCAGCCCCAGCATTTT. Translating gives CAWSTGGSNQPQHF. Drawing the rest from reference TRBV30 and TRBJ1-5, the complete variable domain is SQTIHQWPATLVQPVGSPLSLECTVEGTSNPNLYWYRQAAGRGLQLLFYSVGIGQISSEVPQNLSASRPQDRQFILSSKKLLLSDSGFYLCAWSTGGSNQPQHFGDGTRLSIL.

The chain is built from TRBV10-1 and TRBJ2-2; 8 bases match TRBD2. The CDR3 has 13 residues. V was pared by 6 bases and J by 4 bases, with 1 base of the junction left unmatched. Germline V CDR1 and CDR2: WNHNN, SYGVQD (reference sequence). CDR3 amino acids: CASRLAATGELFF. The DNA for the CDR3 is TGCGCCAGCAGACTAGCGGCCACCGGGGAGCTGTTTTTT.

The chain recombines TRBV5-5 with TRBJ2-1; D remains ambiguous. V lost 4 bases, J lost 2 bases, and 13 bases lay in between. CDR1 is SGHKS, CDR2 YYEKEE, per germline (reference sequence). This CDR3 contains 15 residues. CDR3 loop: CASSRDSPPYNEQFF. CDR3 nucleotide sequence: TGTGCCAGCAGCAGAGACTCGCCCCCCTACAATGAGCAGTTCTTC.

The J gene is TRBJ2-1, the V gene TRBV18; D ambiguous. Per germline, CDR1 KGHSH and CDR2 LQKENI. V was pared by 2 bases and J by 7 bases, with 9 bases between. CDR3 size: 13 residues. CDR3 region: CASSPELQNEQFF. The CDR3 nucleotides are TGTGCCAGCTCACCAGAACTCCAAAATGAGCAGTTCTTC.

The chain joins TRBV5-5 to TRBJ1-1; D unresolved. The CDR3 is made up of 15 amino acids. The germline V and J ends were trimmed by 4 bases and 1 base, with 14 bases remaining between them. Germline CDR1 and CDR2: SGHKS and YYEKEE (reference sequence). CDR3 amino acids: CASSPVAQTNTEAFF. In DNA form, the CDR3 reads TGTGCCAGCAGCCCTGTGGCGCAGACGAACACTGAAGCTTTCTTT. Supplemented by reference TRBV5-5 and TRBJ1-1, the full variable domain reads DAGVTQSPTHLIKTRGQQVTLRCSPISGHKSVSWYQQVLGQGPQFIFQYYEKEERGRGNFPDRFSARQFPNYSSELNVNALLLGDSALYLCASSPVAQTNTEAFFGQGTRLTVV.

This chain links TRBV28 with TRBJ2-1; 11 bases agree with TRBD1. Trimming took 7 bases from V and 7 from J; bases not matched to a gene: 9. Per germline, CDR1 MDHEN and CDR2 SYDVKM. This CDR3 comprises 15 residues. The CDR3 DNA reads as TGTGCCAGCACTACTACCGGGACAGGGGGGAATGAGCAGTTCTTC. As protein: CASTTTGTGGNEQFF.

Remarks on this clone: In the same sample, other DNA sequences code for this CDR3. V usage is TRBV19 and J usage is TRBJ2-5; TRBD2 aligns across 7 bases. CDR3 size: 13 residues. The trim removed 6 bases at V and 2 bases at J, leaving 3 bases unmatched. CDR1 is LNHDA and CDR2 is SQIVND in the germline V gene (reference sequence). The CDR3 sequence: CASRGRGQETQYF. The CDR3 DNA sequence: TGTGCCAGTAGGGGGAGGGGACAAGAGACCCAGTACTTC.

The chain recombines TRBV13 with TRBJ2-6; TRBD1 agrees at 11 bases. Germline values: CDR1 PRHDT, CDR2 FYEKMQ (reference sequence). This CDR3 has 18 amino acids. Losses at the gene ends were 5 bases for V and 5 bases for J; bases not matched to a gene: 11. CDR3 sequence: CASSGMGQGVGRANVLTF. CDR3 DNA sequence: TGTGCCAGCAGCGGGATGGGACAGGGGGTCGGTAGGGCCAACGTCCTGACTTTC.

The CDR3 protein is CASSLIMRETQYF. The CDR3 DNA sequence: TGTGCCAGCAGCTTAATAATGCGGGAGACCCAGTACTTC. V usage is TRBV5-5 and J usage is TRBJ2-5; D unresolved. Per germline, CDR1 SGHKS and CDR2 YYEKEE (reference sequence). The CDR3 contains 13 residues. Trimming pared 2 bases from V and 5 bases from J, leaving 10 bases between. The full variable domain, with the rest looked up from reference TRBV5-5 and TRBJ2-5, is DAGVTQSPTHLIKTRGQQVTLRCSPISGHKSVSWYQQVLGQGPQFIFQYYEKEERGRGNFPDRFSARQFPNYSSELNVNALLLGDSALYLCASSLIMRETQYFGPGTRLLVL.

The sample holds one count of this clone. CDR3 loop: CATQVRQEETQYF. The CDR3 DNA follows: TGTGCCACCCAAGTCCGCCAGGAGGAGACCCAGTACTTC. The chain is built from TRBV10-3 and TRBJ2-5; D is undetermined. Trimming shortened V by 10 bases and J by 5 bases, and 17 bases separated the two germline ends. Germline CDR1 and CDR2: ENHRY and SYGVKD. The CDR3 is made up of 13 amino acids.

This clone was recorded once. Other DNA sequences within the sample encode an identical CDR3. The V gene is TRBV11-2, the J gene TRBJ2-2; D may be TRBD1 (6 bases). Germline V CDR1 and CDR2: SGHAT, FQNNGV. V was shortened by 5 bases and J by 0 bases, with 10 bases between the two germline ends. This CDR3 spans 15 amino acids. The CDR3: CASSLQGANTGELFF. The CDR3 nucleotides read TGTGCCAGCAGCCTACAGGGCGCGAACACCGGGGAGCTGTTTTTT.

The gene calls are TRBV7-2 and TRBJ2-7; TRBD2 aligns across 8 bases. This CDR3 spans 15 amino acids. Trimming at V came to 6 bases and at J to 0 bases, leaving 7 bases not matched to a gene. Germline CDR1 is SGHTA and CDR2 is FQGNSA. CDR3 in DNA: TGTGCCAGCAGTTTTAAAGCGGGAGCCTCCTACGAGCAGTACTTC. It encodes CASSFKAGASYEQYF.

V and J are TRBV15 and TRBJ1-4; D ambiguous. The CDR3 length is 18 residues. V was clipped by 2 bases and J by 0 bases, with 16 bases between them. Looked up from germline, CDR1 is LNHNV and CDR2 is YYDKDF (reference sequence). The CDR3 DNA sequence: TGTGCCACCAGCAGACGGCGCGGCGTCCCGTCAACTAATGAAAAACTGTTTTTT. Translation: CATSRRRGVPSTNEKLFF.

V and J are TRBV29-1 and TRBJ2-5; possibly TRBD1 for D (5 bases). This CDR3 is 13 amino acids long. With 6 bases removed from V and 5 bases from J, the gap between germline ends came to 16 bases. CDR1 and CDR2 from the germline V gene are SQVTM and ANQGSEA. This chain's CDR3 is CSVLLVGVETQYF. Here the CDR3 DNA reads TGCAGCGTCCTACTGGTAGGGGTGGAGACCCAGTACTTC. The full variable domain, rest sourced from reference TRBV29-1 and TRBJ2-5, is SAVISQKPSRDICQRGTSLTIQCQVDSQVTMMFWYRQQPGQSLTLIATANQGSEATYESGFVIDKFPISRPNLTFSTLTVSNMSPEDSSIYLCSVLLVGVETQYFGPGTRLLVL.